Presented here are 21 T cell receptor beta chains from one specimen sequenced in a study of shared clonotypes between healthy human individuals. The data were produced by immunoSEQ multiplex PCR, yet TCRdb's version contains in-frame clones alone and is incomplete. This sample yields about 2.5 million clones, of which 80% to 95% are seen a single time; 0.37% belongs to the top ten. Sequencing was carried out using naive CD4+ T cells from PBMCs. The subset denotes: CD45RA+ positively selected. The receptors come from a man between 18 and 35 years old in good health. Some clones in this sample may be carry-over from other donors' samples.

The CDR3, as DNA: TGTGCCAGTAGTCGTAGTGACCACGGCGGGAGGGCCTTAGATACGCAGTATTTT. It encodes CASSRSDHGGRALDTQYF. This rearrangement joins TRBV19 to TRBJ2-3; 9 positions match TRBD2. Trimming took 5 bases from V and 5 from J; bases not matched to a gene: 17. The CDR3 has 18 residues. Germline lookup yields CDR1 LNHDA and CDR2 SQIVND (reference sequence).

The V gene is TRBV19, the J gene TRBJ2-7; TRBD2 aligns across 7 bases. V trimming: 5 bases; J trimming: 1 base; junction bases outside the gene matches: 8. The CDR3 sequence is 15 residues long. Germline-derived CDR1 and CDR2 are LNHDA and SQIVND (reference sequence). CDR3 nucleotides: TGTGCCAGTAGTTCGCAATCTAGCGGATCCTACGAGCAGTACTTC. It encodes CASSSQSSGSYEQYF.

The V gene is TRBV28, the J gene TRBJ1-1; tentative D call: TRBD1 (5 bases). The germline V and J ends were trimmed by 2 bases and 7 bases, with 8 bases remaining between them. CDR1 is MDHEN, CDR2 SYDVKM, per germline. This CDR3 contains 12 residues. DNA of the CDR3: TGTGCCAGCAGTTTAGAAACAGGTGAAGCTTTCTTT. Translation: CASSLETGEAFF.

CDR3 in DNA: TGTGCCAGCAGCGGGACAGGGACTGCCTACGAGCAGTACTTC. It translates to CASSGTGTAYEQYF. The chain joins TRBV6-5 to TRBJ2-7; 9 positions agree with TRBD1. The CDR3 sequence is 14 residues long. Per the germline V gene, CDR1 is MNHEY and CDR2 is SVGAGI. V dropped 6 bases and J dropped 2; count of bases not matched to a gene: 5.

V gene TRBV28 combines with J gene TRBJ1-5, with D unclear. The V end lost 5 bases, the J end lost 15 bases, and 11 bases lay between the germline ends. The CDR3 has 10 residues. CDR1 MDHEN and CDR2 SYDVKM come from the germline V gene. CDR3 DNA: TGTGCCAGCAGTCAGAGCGAGAGGCATTTT. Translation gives CASSQSERHF.

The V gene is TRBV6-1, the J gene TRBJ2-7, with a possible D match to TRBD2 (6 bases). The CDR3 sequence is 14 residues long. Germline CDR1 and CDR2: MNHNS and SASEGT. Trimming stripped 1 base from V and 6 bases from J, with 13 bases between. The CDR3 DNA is TGTGCCAGCAGTGAAGGGCGGGGACTCGGCGAGCAGTACTTC. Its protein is CASSEGRGLGEQYF.

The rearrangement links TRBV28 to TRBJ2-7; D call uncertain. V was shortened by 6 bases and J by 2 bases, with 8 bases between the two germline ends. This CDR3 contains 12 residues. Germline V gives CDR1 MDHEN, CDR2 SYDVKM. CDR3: CASRSQTYEQYF. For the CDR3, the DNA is TGTGCCAGCAGATCTCAAACCTACGAGCAGTACTTC.

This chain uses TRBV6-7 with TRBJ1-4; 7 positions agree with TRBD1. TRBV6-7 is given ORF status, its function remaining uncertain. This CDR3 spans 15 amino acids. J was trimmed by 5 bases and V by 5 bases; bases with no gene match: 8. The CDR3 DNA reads TGTGCCAGCAGTCGACCGGGACAGCGAAATGAAAAACTGTTTTTT. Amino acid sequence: CASSRPGQRNEKLFF.

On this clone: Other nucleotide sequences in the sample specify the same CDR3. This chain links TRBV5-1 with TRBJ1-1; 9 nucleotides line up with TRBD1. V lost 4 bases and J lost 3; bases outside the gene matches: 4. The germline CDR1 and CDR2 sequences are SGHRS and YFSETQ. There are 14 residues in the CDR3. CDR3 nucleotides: TGCGCCAGCAGCCCCAGGACAGGGGACACTGAAGCTTTCTTT. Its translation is CASSPRTGDTEAFF.

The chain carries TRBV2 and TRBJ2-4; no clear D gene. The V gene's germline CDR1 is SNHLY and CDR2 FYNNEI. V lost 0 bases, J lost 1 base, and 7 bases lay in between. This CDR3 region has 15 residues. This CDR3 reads CASSEAQMAKNIQYF. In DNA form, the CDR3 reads TGTGCCAGCAGTGAAGCCCAGATGGCCAAAAACATTCAGTACTTC. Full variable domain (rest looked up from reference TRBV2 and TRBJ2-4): EPEVTQTPSHQVTQMGQEVILRCVPISNHLYFYWYRQILGQKVEFLVSFYNNEISEKSEIFDDQFSVERPDGSNFTLKIRSTKLEDSAMYFCASSEAQMAKNIQYFGAGTRLSVL.

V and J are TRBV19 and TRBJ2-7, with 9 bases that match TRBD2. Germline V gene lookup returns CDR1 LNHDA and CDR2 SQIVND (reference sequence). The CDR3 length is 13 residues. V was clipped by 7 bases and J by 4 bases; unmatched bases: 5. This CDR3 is CASTASGAYEQYF. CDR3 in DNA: TGTGCCAGTACCGCTAGCGGGGCTTACGAGCAGTACTTC.

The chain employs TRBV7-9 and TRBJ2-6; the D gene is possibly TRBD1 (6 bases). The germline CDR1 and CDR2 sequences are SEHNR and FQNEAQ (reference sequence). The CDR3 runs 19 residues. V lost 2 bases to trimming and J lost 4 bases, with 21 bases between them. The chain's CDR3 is CASSLNSGTFGSGANVLTF. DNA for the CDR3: TGTGCCAGCAGCTTAAATTCCGGGACATTCGGTTCCGGGGCCAACGTCCTGACTTTC.

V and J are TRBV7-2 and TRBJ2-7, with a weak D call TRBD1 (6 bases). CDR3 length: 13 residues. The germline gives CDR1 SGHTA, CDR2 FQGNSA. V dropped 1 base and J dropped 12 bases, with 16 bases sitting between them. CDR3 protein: CASSLGTDSGRYF. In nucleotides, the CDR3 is TGTGCCAGCAGCTTAGGGACAGACTCCGGTCGGTACTTC.

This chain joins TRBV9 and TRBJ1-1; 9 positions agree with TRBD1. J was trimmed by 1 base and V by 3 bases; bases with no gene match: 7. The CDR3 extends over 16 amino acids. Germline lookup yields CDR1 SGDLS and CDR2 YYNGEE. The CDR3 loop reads CASSAGTGRRNTEAFF. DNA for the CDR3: TGTGCCAGCAGCGCTGGGACAGGGCGGAGGAACACTGAAGCTTTCTTT.

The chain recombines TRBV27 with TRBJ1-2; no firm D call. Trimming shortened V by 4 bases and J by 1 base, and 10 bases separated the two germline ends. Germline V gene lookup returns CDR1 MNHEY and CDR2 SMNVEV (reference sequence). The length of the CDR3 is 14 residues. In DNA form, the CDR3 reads TGTGCCAGCAGTTCCAGTATTTTTAACTATGGCTACACCTTC. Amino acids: CASSSSIFNYGYTF.

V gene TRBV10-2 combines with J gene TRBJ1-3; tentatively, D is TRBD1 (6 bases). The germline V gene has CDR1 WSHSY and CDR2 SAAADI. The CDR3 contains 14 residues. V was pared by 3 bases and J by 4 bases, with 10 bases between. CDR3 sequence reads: CASSDTGRGNTIYF. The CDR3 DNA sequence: TGCGCCAGCAGTGATACAGGGCGAGGAAACACCATATATTTT.

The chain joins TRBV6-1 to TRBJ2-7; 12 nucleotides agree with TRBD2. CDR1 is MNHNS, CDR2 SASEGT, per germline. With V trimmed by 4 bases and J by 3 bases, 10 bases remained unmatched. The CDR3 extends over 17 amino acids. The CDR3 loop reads CASSGRASGRALYEQYF. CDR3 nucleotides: TGTGCCAGCAGTGGGAGGGCTAGCGGGAGGGCCCTCTACGAGCAGTACTTC.

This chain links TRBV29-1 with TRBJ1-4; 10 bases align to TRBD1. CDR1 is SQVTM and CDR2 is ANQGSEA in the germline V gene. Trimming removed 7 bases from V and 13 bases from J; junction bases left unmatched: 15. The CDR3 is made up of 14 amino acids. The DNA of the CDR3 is TGCAGCGCCGGGGCCGGGACAGGGGCGTTCAGACTGTTTTTT. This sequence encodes CSAGAGTGAFRLFF.

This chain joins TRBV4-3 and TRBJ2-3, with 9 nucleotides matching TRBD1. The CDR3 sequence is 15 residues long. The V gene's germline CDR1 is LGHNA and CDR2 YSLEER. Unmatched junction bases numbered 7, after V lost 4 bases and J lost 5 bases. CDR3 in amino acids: CASSRSGTGQDTQYF. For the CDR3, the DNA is TGCGCCAGCAGCCGAAGTGGGACAGGGCAAGATACGCAGTATTTT.

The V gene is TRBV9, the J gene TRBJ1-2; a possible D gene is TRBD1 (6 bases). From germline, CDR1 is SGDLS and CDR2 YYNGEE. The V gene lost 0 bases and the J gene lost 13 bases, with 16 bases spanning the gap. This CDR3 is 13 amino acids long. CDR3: CASSVDPDRLGTF. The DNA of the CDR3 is TGTGCCAGCAGCGTAGATCCGGACAGACTTGGCACCTTC.

CDR3 coding DNA: TGCGCCAGCAGCCCGACAGCCGGCTCCTACAATGAGCAGTTCTTC. Protein sequence: CASSPTAGSYNEQFF. This sequence joins TRBV5-1 and TRBJ2-1, with D tentatively TRBD1 (5 bases). The V gene lost 4 bases and the J gene lost 0 bases, with 11 bases spanning the gap. CDR3 size: 15 residues. Germline CDR1 is SGHRS and CDR2 is YFSETQ.